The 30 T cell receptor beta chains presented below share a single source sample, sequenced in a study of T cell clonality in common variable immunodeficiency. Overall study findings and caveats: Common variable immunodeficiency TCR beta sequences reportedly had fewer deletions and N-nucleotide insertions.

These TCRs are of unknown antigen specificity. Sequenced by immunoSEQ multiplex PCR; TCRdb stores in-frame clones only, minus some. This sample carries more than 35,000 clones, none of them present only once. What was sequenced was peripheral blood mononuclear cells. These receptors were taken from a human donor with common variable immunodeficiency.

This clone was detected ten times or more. The covered CDR3 bases are TGTGCCAGCAGCAAACAGGGGAACACTGAA. This sequence encodes CASSKQGNTE. The CDR3 as a whole reads CASSKQGNTEAFF. The chain links TRBV13 to TRBJ1-1, with D possibly being TRBD1 (6 bases). The CDR3 is cut off 3 residues early in the read; its end comes from the germline J gene. This CDR3 contains 13 residues. Germline CDR1 reads PRHDT; CDR2 reads FYEKMQ (reference sequence). V was clipped by 5 bases and J by 1 base, with 8 bases between them.

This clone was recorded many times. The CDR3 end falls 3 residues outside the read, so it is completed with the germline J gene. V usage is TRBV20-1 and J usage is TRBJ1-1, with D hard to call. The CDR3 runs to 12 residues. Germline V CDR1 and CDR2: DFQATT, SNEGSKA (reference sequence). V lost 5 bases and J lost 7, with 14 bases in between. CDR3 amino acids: CSAWRQVGEAFF. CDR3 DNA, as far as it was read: TGCAGTGCTTGGCGCCAGGTTGGTGAA.

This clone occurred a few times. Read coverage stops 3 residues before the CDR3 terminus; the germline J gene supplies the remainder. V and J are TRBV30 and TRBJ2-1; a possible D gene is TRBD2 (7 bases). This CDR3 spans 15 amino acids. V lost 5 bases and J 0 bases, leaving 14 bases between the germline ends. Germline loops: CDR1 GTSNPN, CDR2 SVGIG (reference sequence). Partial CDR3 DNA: TGTGCCTGGCGAATGGGGGGGCTCTCCTACAATGAG. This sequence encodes CAWRMGGLSYNE. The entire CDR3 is CAWRMGGLSYNEQFF. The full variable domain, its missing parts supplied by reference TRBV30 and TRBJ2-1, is SQTIHQWPATLVQPVGSPLSLECTVEGTSNPNLYWYRQAAGRGLQLLFYSVGIGQISSEVPQNLSASRPQDRQFILSSKKLLLSDSGFYLCAWRMGGLSYNEQFFGPGTRLTVL.

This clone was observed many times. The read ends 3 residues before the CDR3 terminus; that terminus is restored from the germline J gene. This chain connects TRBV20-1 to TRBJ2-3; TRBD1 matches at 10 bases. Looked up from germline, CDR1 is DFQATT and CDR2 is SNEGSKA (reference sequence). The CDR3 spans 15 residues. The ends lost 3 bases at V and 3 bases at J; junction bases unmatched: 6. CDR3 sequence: CSASLRGQGTDTQYF. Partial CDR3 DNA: TGCAGTGCTAGTCTTAGGGGACAGGGGACAGATACG.

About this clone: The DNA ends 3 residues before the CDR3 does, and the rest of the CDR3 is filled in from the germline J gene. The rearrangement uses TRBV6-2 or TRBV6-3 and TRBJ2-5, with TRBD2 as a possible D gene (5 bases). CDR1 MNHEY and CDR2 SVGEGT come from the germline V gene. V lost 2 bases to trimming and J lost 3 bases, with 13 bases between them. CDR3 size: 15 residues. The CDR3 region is CASSYRRGTEETQYF. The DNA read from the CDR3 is TGTGCCAGCAGTTACCGTCGGGGTACCGAAGAGACC.

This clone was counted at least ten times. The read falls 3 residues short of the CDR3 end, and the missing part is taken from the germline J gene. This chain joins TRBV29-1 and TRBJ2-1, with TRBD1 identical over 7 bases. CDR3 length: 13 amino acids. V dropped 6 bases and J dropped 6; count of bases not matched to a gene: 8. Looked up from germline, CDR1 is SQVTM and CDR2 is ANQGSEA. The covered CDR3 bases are TGCAGCGTGTCACAGGGGCGTAGCAATGAG. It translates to CSVSQGRSNE. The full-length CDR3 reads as CSVSQGRSNEQFF.

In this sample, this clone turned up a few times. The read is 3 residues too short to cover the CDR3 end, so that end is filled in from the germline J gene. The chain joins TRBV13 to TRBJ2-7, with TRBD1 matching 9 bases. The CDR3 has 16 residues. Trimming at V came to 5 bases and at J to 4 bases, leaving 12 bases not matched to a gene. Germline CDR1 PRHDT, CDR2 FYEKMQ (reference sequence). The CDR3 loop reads CASSRTGTGQAYEQYF. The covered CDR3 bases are TGTGCCAGCAGCAGAACCGGGACAGGGCAGGCGTACGAG.

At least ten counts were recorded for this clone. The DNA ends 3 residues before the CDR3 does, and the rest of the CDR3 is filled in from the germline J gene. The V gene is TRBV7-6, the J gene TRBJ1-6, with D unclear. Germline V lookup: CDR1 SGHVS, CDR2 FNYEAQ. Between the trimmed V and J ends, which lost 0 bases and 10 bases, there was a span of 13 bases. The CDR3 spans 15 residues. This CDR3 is CASSLARSAASPLHF. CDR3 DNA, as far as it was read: TGTGCCAGCAGCTTAGCGCGGAGTGCAGCCTCACCC.

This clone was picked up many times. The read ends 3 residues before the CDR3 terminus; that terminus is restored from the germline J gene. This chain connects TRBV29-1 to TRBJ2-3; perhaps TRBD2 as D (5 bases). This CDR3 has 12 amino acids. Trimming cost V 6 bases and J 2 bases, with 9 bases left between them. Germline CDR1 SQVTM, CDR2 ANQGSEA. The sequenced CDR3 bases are TGCAGCGTCGGGGATTCCACAGATACG. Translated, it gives CSVGDSTDT. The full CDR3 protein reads CSVGDSTDTQYF.

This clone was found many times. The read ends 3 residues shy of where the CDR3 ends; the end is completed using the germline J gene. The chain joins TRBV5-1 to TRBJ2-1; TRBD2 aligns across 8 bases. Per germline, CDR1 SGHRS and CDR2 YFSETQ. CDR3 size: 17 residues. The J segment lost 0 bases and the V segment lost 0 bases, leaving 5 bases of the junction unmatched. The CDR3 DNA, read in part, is TGCGCCAGCAGCTTGGCGGCGGGGGGTAGCTCCTACAATGAG. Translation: CASSLAAGGSSYNE. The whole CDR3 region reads CASSLAAGGSSYNEQFF.

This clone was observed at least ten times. The CDR3 reads CAWRDKDRGRGEQYF. The covered CDR3 bases are TGTGCCTGGAGAGACAAGGACAGGGGAAGGGGCGAG. This chain uses TRBV30 with TRBJ2-7, with 9 bases lining up with TRBD1. The read halts 3 residues ahead of the CDR3 end, with the missing end drawn from the germline J gene. There are 15 residues in the CDR3. V lost 3 bases to trimming and J lost 6 bases; unmatched junction nucleotides: 12. CDR1 and CDR2 (germline): GTSNPN, SVGIG (reference sequence).

The CDR3 DNA, read in part, is TGTGCCAGCAGTCCTAACGGGGGGAGTCAGCCC. It yields the protein CASSPNGGSQP. The whole CDR3 reads CASSPNGGSQPQHF. V is TRBV2 and J is TRBJ1-5; D may be TRBD1 (5 bases). The read halts 3 residues ahead of the CDR3 end, with the missing end drawn from the germline J gene. The length of the CDR3 is 14 residues. V was cut by 5 bases and J by 6 bases, with 14 bases left in between. Per the germline V gene, CDR1 is SNHLY and CDR2 is FYNNEI.

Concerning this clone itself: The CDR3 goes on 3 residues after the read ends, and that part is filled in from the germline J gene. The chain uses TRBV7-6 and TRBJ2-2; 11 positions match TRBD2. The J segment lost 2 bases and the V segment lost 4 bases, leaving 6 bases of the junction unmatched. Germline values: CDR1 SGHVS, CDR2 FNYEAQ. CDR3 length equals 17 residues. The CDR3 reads CASSSLAGGLNTGELFF. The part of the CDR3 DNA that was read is TGTGCCAGCAGCTCCCTAGCGGGGGGACTAAACACCGGGGAG.

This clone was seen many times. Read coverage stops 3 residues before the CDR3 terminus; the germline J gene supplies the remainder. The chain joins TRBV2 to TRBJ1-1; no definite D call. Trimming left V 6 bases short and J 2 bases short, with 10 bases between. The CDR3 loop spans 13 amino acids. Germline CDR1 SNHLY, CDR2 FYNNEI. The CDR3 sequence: CASRATVNTEAFF. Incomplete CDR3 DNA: TGTGCCAGCAGAGCTACAGTAAACACTGAA.

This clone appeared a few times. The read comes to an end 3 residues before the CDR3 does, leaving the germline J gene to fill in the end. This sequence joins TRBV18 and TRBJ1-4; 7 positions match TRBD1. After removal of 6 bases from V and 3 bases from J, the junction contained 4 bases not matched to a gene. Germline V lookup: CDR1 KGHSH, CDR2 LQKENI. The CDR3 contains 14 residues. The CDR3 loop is CASSRGLANEKLFF. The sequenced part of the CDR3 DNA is TGTGCCAGCTCTAGGGGGCTTGCTAATGAAAAA.

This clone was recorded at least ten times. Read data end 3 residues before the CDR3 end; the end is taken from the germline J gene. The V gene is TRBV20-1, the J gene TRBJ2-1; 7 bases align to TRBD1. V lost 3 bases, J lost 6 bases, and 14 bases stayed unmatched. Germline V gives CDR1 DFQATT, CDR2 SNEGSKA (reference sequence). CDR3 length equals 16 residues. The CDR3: CSASSRQTGSRNEQFF. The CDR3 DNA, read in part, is TGCAGTGCTAGCTCCCGACAGACAGGGTCCCGCAATGAG.

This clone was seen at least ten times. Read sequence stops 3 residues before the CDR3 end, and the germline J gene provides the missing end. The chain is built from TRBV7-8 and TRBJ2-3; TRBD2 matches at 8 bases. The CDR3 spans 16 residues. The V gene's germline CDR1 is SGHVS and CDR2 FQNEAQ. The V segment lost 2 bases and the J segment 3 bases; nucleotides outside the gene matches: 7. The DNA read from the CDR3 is TGTGCCAGCAGCTTAATGGCGGGGGGAGTGACAGATACG. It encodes CASSLMAGGVTDT. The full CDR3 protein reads CASSLMAGGVTDTQYF.

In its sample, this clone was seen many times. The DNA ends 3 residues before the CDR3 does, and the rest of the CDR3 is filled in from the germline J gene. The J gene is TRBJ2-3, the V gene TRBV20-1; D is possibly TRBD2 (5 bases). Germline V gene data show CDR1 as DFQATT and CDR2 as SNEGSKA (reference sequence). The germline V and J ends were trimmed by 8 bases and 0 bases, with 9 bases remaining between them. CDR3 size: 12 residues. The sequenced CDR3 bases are TGCAGTAAGCGGAGTAGCACAGATACG. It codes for CSKRSSTDT. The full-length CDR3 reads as CSKRSSTDTQYF.

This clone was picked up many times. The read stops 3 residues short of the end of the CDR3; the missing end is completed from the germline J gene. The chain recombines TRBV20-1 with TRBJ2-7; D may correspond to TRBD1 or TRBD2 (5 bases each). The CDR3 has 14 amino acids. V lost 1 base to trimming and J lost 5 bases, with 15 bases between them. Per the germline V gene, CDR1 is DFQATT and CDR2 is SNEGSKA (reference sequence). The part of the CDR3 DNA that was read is TGCAGTGCTAGAGGAGAGGGGTTAAGGGACGAG. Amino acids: CSARGEGLRDE. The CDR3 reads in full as CSARGEGLRDEQYF.

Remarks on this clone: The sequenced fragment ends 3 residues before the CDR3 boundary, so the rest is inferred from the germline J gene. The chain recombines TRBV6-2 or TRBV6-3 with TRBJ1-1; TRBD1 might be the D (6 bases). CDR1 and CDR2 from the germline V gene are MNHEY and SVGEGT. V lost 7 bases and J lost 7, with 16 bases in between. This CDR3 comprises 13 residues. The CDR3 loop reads CASTTGGTYEAFF. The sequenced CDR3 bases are TGTGCCAGCACCACCGGGGGGACATATGAA.

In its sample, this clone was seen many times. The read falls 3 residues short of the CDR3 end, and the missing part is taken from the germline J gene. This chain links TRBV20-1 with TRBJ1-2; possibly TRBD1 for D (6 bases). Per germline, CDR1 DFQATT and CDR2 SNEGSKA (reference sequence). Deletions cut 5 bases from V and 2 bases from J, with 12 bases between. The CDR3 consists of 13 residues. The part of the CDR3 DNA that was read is TGCAGTGCTTTCCGGGACACAAACTATGGC. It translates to CSAFRDTNYG. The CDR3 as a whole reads CSAFRDTNYGYTF.

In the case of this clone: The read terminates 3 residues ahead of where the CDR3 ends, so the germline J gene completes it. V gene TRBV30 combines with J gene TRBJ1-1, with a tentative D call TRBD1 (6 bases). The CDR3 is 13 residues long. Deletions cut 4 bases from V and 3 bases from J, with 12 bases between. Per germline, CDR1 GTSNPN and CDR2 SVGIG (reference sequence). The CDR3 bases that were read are TGTGCCTGGACCAGGGACATCTACACTGAA. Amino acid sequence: CAWTRDIYTE. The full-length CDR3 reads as CAWTRDIYTEAFF.

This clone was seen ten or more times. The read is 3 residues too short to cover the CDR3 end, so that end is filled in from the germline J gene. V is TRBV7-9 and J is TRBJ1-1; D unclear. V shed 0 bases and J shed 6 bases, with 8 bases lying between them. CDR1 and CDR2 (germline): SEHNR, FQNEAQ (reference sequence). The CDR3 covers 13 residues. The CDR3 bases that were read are TGTGCCAGCAGCTTAGCAGGGTACCCTGAA. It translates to CASSLAGYPE. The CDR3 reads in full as CASSLAGYPEAFF.

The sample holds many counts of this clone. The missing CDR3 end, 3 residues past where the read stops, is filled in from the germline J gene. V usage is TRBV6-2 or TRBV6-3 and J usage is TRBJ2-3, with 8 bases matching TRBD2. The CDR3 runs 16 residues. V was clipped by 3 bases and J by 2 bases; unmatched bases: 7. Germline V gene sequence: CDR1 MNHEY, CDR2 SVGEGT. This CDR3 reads CASSYSLAEVTDTQYF. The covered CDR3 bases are TGTGCCAGCAGTTATTCACTAGCGGAGGTCACAGATACG.

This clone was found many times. The sequenced CDR3 bases are TGTGCCTGGGGAACCGGGACAGGGTACTACGAG. Amino acids: CAWGTGTGYYE. The entire CDR3 protein is CAWGTGTGYYEQYF. J is TRBJ2-7 and V is TRBV30; 9 positions agree with TRBD1. The missing CDR3 end, 3 residues past where the read stops, is filled in from the germline J gene. The CDR3 is made up of 14 amino acids. V lost 5 bases, J lost 3 bases, and 8 bases stayed unmatched. CDR1 is GTSNPN, CDR2 SVGIG, per germline (reference sequence). Full variable domain (remainder filled in from reference TRBV30 and TRBJ2-7): SQTIHQWPATLVQPVGSPLSLECTVEGTSNPNLYWYRQAAGRGLQLLFYSVGIGQISSEVPQNLSASRPQDRQFILSSKKLLLSDSGFYLCAWGTGTGYYEQYFGPGTRLTVT.

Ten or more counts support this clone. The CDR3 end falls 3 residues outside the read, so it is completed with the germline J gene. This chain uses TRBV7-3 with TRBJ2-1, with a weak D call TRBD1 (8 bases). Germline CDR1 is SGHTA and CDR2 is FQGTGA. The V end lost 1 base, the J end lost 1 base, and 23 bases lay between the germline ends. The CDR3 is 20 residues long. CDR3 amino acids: CASSLIDRGRISGSYNEQFF. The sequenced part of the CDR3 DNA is TGTGCCAGCAGCTTAATTGACAGGGGCAGGATTAGCGGGTCCTACAATGAG.

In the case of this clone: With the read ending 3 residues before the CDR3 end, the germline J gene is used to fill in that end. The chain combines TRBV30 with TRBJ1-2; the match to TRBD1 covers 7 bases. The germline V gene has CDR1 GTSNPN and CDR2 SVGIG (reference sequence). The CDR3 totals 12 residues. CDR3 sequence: CAWSTAGGGYTF. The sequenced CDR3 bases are TGTGCCTGGAGTACGGCAGGGGGAGGC.

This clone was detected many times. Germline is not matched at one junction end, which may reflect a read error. The covered CDR3 bases are TGCGCCAGCAGCCCACAAGACAGGGTCAATGAAAAA. This gives the protein CASSPQDRVNEK. The CDR3, in full, reads CASSPQDRVNEKLFF. This rearrangement joins TRBV4-2 to TRBJ1-4, with 7 bases lining up with TRBD1. The read ends 3 residues before the CDR3 terminus; that terminus is restored from the germline J gene. Germline CDR1 is LGHNA and CDR2 is YNFKEQ. This CDR3 is built from 15 residues.

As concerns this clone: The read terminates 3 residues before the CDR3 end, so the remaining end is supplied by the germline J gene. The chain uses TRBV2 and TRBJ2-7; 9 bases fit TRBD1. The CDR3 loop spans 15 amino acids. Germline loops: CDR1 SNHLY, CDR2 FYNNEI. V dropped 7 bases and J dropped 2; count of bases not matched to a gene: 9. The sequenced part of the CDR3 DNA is TGTGCCAGCATTCCTCGAACAGGGGGCACCTACGAG. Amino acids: CASIPRTGGTYE. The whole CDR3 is CASIPRTGGTYEQYF.

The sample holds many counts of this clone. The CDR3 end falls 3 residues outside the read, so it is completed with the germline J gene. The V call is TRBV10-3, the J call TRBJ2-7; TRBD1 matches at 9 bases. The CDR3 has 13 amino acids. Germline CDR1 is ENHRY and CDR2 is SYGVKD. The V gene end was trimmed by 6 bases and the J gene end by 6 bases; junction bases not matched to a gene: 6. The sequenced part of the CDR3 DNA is TGTGCCATCAGACCGGGACAGGGATCCGAG. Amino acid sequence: CAIRPGQGSE. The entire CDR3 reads CAIRPGQGSEQYF.